The 18 T cell receptor beta chains below were found in one sample sequenced in a study of graft-versus-host responses after intestinal transplantation (dated by TCRdb to 2020 to 2022). Interpreted using the paper, the time point label stands for: cells obtained before transplantation from donor or recipient. The library was made by the immunoSEQ multiplex PCR assay. Drawn from immuneACCESS, this table holds only the in-frame rearrangements with V and J called that TCRdb kept. Clones are partly lost; checked studies trace under half to an unresolved V gene and leave the rest unexplained. Across this sample there are 84,000 or so clones, with approximately 80% seen only once. The ten largest clones capture about 0.8% of the sample. No antigen has been assigned to these receptors. The specimen comprised unstimulated CD4+ T cells sorted from spleen or lymph node cells, sampled before intestinal transplant. Receptors were obtained from a human donor who received an intestinal transplant.

The J gene is TRBJ2-7, the V gene TRBV4-2; no definite D call. CDR3 length equals 16 residues. The germline CDR1 and CDR2 sequences are LGHNA and YNFKEQ. Between the trimmed V and J ends, which lost 0 bases and 5 bases, there was a span of 17 bases. The CDR3 here is CASSQDPSERNNEQYF. The CDR3 DNA is TGTGCCAGCAGCCAAGATCCCAGCGAGAGGAACAACGAGCAGTACTTC.

This clone was recorded a few times. The genes are TRBV10-1 and TRBJ1-5; no definite D call. V lost 10 bases to trimming and J lost 1 base, with 17 bases between them. The CDR3 loop spans 15 amino acids. Per the germline V gene, CDR1 is WNHNN and CDR2 is SYGVQD (reference sequence). Here the CDR3 DNA reads TGCGCCACCCTGATTTACGGGAGAAGCAATCAGCCCCAGCATTTT. Translating gives CATLIYGRSNQPQHF.

This chain joins TRBV7-9 and TRBJ2-3; possible D gene TRBD2, 5 bases. The CDR3 has 15 residues. The V gene lost 7 bases and the J gene lost 2 bases, with 16 bases spanning the gap. CDR1 is SEHNR, CDR2 FQNEAQ, per germline (reference sequence). CDR3 protein: CASTYGAEITDTQYF. CDR3 coding DNA: TGTGCCAGCACCTACGGAGCGGAAATCACAGATACGCAGTATTTT.

The rearrangement joins TRBV28 to TRBJ1-2; 9 bases agree with TRBD1. V dropped 5 bases and J dropped 8; count of bases not matched to a gene: 3. The CDR3 totals 12 residues. The germline V gene has CDR1 MDHEN and CDR2 SYDVKM. The CDR3 loop is CASSTGGWGYTF. For the CDR3, the DNA is TGTGCCAGCAGTACAGGGGGCTGGGGCTACACCTTC.

CDR3 loop: CASSLGPAGYTDTQYF. The CDR3, as DNA: TGTGCCAGCAGCTTGGGTCCAGCGGGGTACACAGATACGCAGTATTTT. V and J are TRBV5-6 and TRBJ2-3; TRBD2 matches 7 bases. Germline-derived CDR1 and CDR2 are SGHDT and YYEEEE. This CDR3 comprises 16 residues. The J segment lost 2 bases and the V segment lost 0 bases, leaving 6 bases of the junction unmatched.

V is TRBV30 and J is TRBJ1-2, with D perhaps TRBD1 (5 bases). V lost 0 bases and J 4 bases, leaving 12 bases between the germline ends. This CDR3 spans 14 amino acids. Germline V gene data show CDR1 as GTSNPN and CDR2 as SVGIG (reference sequence). The CDR3 protein is CAWSVGEGVYGYTF. CDR3 nucleotides: TGTGCCTGGAGTGTGGGGGAGGGTGTCTATGGCTACACCTTC.

The J gene is TRBJ1-1, the V gene TRBV7-6; the match to TRBD1 covers 10 bases. V lost 5 bases and J lost 4; bases outside the gene matches: 19. CDR1 and CDR2 (germline): SGHVS, FNYEAQ. The CDR3 extends over 19 amino acids. The CDR3 reads CASSPTIQTGGSQGTEAFF. CDR3 DNA: TGTGCCAGCAGCCCCACAATTCAGACAGGGGGCTCTCAGGGCACTGAAGCTTTCTTT. Combining the CDR3 with reference TRBV7-6 and TRBJ1-1 gives the whole variable domain GAGVSQSPRYKVTKRGQDVALRCDPISGHVSLYWYRQALGQGPEFLTYFNYEAQQDKSGLPNDRFSAERPEGSISTLTIQRTEQRDSAMYRCASSPTIQTGGSQGTEAFFGQGTRLTVV.

The rearrangement joins TRBV6-4 to TRBJ1-5; D may be TRBD1 (6 bases). Per germline, CDR1 MRHNA and CDR2 SNTAGT. Trimming took 9 bases from V and 2 from J, leaving 17 bases between them. CDR3 length equals 15 residues. This CDR3 reads CARPTGPEGNQPQHF. The CDR3 nucleotides read TGTGCCAGACCCACAGGGCCCGAAGGCAATCAGCCCCAGCATTTT.

The chain carries TRBV7-3 and TRBJ2-3; maybe TRBD1 (6 bases). The germline CDR1 and CDR2 sequences are SGHTA and FQGTGA. The V gene lost 5 bases and the J gene lost 2 bases, with 14 bases spanning the gap. The CDR3 is made up of 15 amino acids. Written as DNA, the CDR3 is TGTGCCAGCAGCCAACAGGGTAGTACCACAGATACGCAGTATTTT. Protein product: CASSQQGSTTDTQYF.

For the CDR3, the DNA is TGCGCCAGCAGCTCTCGAGCAGGCACCGGGGAGCTGTTTTTT. Amino acids: CASSSRAGTGELFF. The V call is TRBV5-1, the J call TRBJ2-2, with no clear D. Between the trimmed V and J ends, which lost 3 bases and 4 bases, there was a span of 10 bases. CDR1 and CDR2 (germline): SGHRS, YFSETQ. This CDR3 has 14 residues.

J is TRBJ2-3 and V is TRBV6-1; D perhaps matches TRBD1 (7 bases). V lost 4 bases and J 2 bases, leaving 10 bases between the germline ends. The CDR3 has 14 residues. CDR1 MNHNS and CDR2 SASEGT come from the germline V gene. The CDR3 region has the DNA TGTGCCAGCAGTGGCGGGACAGCCACAGATACGCAGTATTTT. It is translated as CASSGGTATDTQYF.

V gene TRBV5-6 combines with J gene TRBJ2-6; D gene ambiguous. Germline CDR1 reads SGHDT; CDR2 reads YYEEEE. V dropped 4 bases and J dropped 0 bases, with 8 bases sitting between them. This CDR3 spans 15 amino acids. Here the CDR3 DNA reads TGTGCCAGCAGCGCCACGGGCTCTGGGGCCAACGTCCTGACTTTC. Translated: CASSATGSGANVLTF.

The chain combines TRBV4-1 with TRBJ2-6; TRBD2 agrees at 14 bases. The CDR3 runs 18 residues. The V gene's germline CDR1 is MGHRA and CDR2 YSYEKL. With V trimmed by 6 bases and J by 2 bases, 6 bases remained unmatched. CDR3 amino acids: CASRGTSGGRAGANVLTF. CDR3 coding DNA: TGCGCCAGCAGGGGGACTAGCGGGGGTCGGGCTGGGGCCAACGTCCTGACTTTC.

The chain employs TRBV28 and TRBJ2-1; possible D gene TRBD2, 6 bases. From germline, CDR1 is MDHEN and CDR2 SYDVKM. There are 15 residues in the CDR3. Trimming cost V 4 bases and J 7 bases, with 17 bases left between them. The CDR3 coding sequence is TGTGCCAGCAGTTCATCATCGGGGGTGAGGAATGAGCAGTTCTTC. Residues: CASSSSSGVRNEQFF.

The chain couples TRBV12-5 to TRBJ1-2; D is possibly TRBD1 (5 bases). The germline V gene has CDR1 LGHNT and CDR2 FRNRAP. V was trimmed by 7 bases and J by 4 bases, leaving 19 bases between them. This CDR3 has 15 amino acids. This chain's CDR3 is CASALEEGRPYGYTF. CDR3 nucleotides: TGTGCTAGTGCCCTCGAAGAGGGGAGGCCCTATGGCTACACCTTC.

The chain links TRBV7-9 to TRBJ2-1, with TRBD1 matching over 11 bases. Germline V lookup: CDR1 SEHNR, CDR2 FQNEAQ (reference sequence). This CDR3 is built from 15 residues. With V trimmed by 6 bases and J by 6 bases, 7 bases remained unmatched. The CDR3 DNA follows: TGTGCCAGCAGTCCTGGGACAGGGGGGGGCAATGAGCAGTTCTTC. Translated, it gives CASSPGTGGGNEQFF.

The chain employs TRBV11-3 and TRBJ2-7; D unresolved. The CDR3 consists of 12 residues. The germline V and J ends were trimmed by 0 bases and 3 bases, with 3 bases remaining between them. In germline, CDR1 is SGHNT, CDR2 YENEEA. The CDR3 loop reads CASSLDGYEQYF. DNA of the CDR3: TGTGCCAGCAGCTTAGACGGCTACGAGCAGTACTTC.

This clone was seen just once. A read error is likely, as this CDR3 ends without the conserved phenylalanine or tryptophan. The gene calls are TRBV30 and TRBJ1-6, with unresolved D. Looked up from germline, CDR1 is GTSNPN and CDR2 is SVGIG (reference sequence). Trimming cost V 2 bases and J 7 bases, with 6 bases left between them. The CDR3 is 12 amino acids. The CDR3 DNA reads as TGTGCCTGGAGTCCGGGGAATTCACCCCTCCACCTT. Its translation is CAWSPGNSPLHL.